This T cell receptor beta chain was sequenced during a study of blood T cell repertoires in COVID-19. Patients at the Seattle site were enrolled during active infection and followed longitudinally. V lost 6 bases and J lost 5, with 14 bases in between. Per the germline V gene, CDR1 is MNHNY and CDR2 is SVGAGI (reference sequence). CDR3 length: 14 residues. Profiled with immunoSEQ multiplex PCR; TCRdb holds only in-frame clones, not every one. This table holds fewer than 350,000 clones, roughly nine tenths found once. The chain links TRBV6-6 to TRBJ2-1; perhaps TRBD1 as D (6 bases). Sequencing used peripheral blood. The clonotype was recovered from a woman aged 25 to 39 with COVID-19, enrolled during active disease. The CDR3 DNA reads TGTGCCAGCAGATTAACAGGGCGGAACAATGAGCAGTTCTTC. It codes for CASRLTGRNNEQFF.